This entry is about one T cell receptor beta chain. This entry comes from a study of blood T cells in healthy people across ages. A second PCR of 7 to 11 cycles used a sample-barcoded 5' primer and a J-beta primer mix. MiXCR, applied by TCRdb to the 5' RACE reads, yields one record per CDR3 protein. This sample has about 970,000 distinct CDR3 sequences, with approximately 50% found just once. Material for sequencing was blood. This receptor was taken from a woman aged 55 to 70 in good health.

CDR3 bases: TGTGCCAGCAGTACGCGACAGGGCAACACTGAAGCTTTCTTT. Amino acids: CASSTRQGNTEAFF. This chain joins TRBV12-3 or TRBV12-4 and TRBJ1-1, with 7 bases matching TRBD1. Germline trimming cut 5 bases from V and 2 bases from J; bases unmatched to any gene: 5. The CDR3 has 14 amino acids.